The subject of this entry is one T cell receptor beta chain. What it binds is unknown. The data were obtained in a study of T cell responses to AZD1222 COVID-19 vaccine. Study-level results: An increase in Spike-specific TCR breadth and depth was observed after two AZD1222 doses. Only a handful of AZD1222 recipients, about six in all, had baseline seropositivity. Spike was spanned by vaccine-associated CD4 TCRs, with dominance at 160-218 and 743-854.

Sequencing was performed with immunoSEQ multiplex PCR; in TCRdb, only in-frame clones are kept and a portion is missing. Counted here are some 120,000 clones, about nine tenths occurring once; the ten biggest clones make up over 7.5%. Trimming shortened V by 1 base and J by 0 bases, and 16 bases separated the two germline ends. The CDR3 has 18 amino acids. Germline V gene sequence: CDR1 KGHSH, CDR2 LQKENI. This clonotype was obtained from an adult who received the AZD1222 COVID-19 vaccine. The material was peripheral blood, obtained 28 days after the second AZD1222 dose. The genes are TRBV18 and TRBJ1-3; possible D gene TRBD1, 5 bases. CDR3 in DNA: TGTGCCAGCTCACCACGGGTGAGTGGGCAGGGCTCTGGAAACACCATATATTTT. Protein sequence: CASSPRVSGQGSGNTIYF.